These 20 T cell receptor beta chains were all obtained from the same sample, sequenced in a study of blood T cell repertoires in COVID-19. Libraries were prepared by immunoSEQ multiplex PCR; TCRdb keeps only in-frame clonotypes and omits some of them. This table holds hundreds of thousands of clones, roughly 90% found once. Sequenced material: peripheral blood. These receptor sequences come from a woman in her thirties with COVID-19, enrolled during active disease.

The gene calls are TRBV10-3 and TRBJ2-4; 8 bases align to TRBD1. The V segment lost 6 bases and the J segment 3 bases; nucleotides outside the gene matches: 4. CDR1 and CDR2 from the germline V gene are ENHRY and SYGVKD. The CDR3 is 14 residues long. CDR3: CAISEQGGKNIQYF. The DNA of the CDR3 is TGTGCCATCAGCGAACAGGGGGGCAAAAACATTCAGTACTTC.

This clone appeared a single time. The rearrangement links TRBV5-1 to TRBJ1-1, with TRBD1 matching over 9 bases. This CDR3 is built from 14 residues. Losses at the gene ends were 2 bases for V and 5 bases for J; bases not matched to a gene: 4. The germline CDR1 and CDR2 sequences are SGHRS and YFSETQ. The CDR3 is CASSFPDRGTEAFF. CDR3 nucleotides: TGCGCCAGCAGCTTTCCCGACAGGGGGACTGAAGCTTTCTTT.

This clone was detected only a few times. V gene TRBV6-5 combines with J gene TRBJ1-1; TRBD1 matches 7 bases. The CDR3 extends over 15 amino acids. Per the germline V gene, CDR1 is MNHEY and CDR2 is SVGAGI. V was clipped by 6 bases and J by 4 bases; unmatched bases: 11. The CDR3: CASRATGFPGTEAFF. In nucleotides, the CDR3 is TGTGCCAGCAGGGCGACAGGGTTCCCGGGCACTGAAGCTTTCTTT.

The genes are TRBV27 and TRBJ2-2, with 14 bases identical to TRBD2. Germline CDR1 is MNHEY and CDR2 is SMNVEV (reference sequence). V lost 3 bases to trimming and J lost 5 bases; unmatched junction nucleotides: 11. CDR3 length: 19 amino acids. CDR3 amino acids: CASSFSGTSGSVGTGELFF. In DNA form, the CDR3 reads TGTGCCAGCAGTTTTTCCGGGACTAGCGGGAGTGTAGGAACCGGGGAGCTGTTTTTT.

The chain carries TRBV7-2 and TRBJ1-2, with 7 bases fitting TRBD1. CDR3 length: 14 amino acids. V was pared by 5 bases and J by 4 bases, with 7 bases of the junction left unmatched. From germline, CDR1 is SGHTA and CDR2 FQGNSA. CDR3 nucleotides: TGTGCCAGCAGCCTCGAACGGACAGGCTATGGCTACACCTTC. It specifies CASSLERTGYGYTF.

This clone has only a few counts. The CDR3 is CASSETVEAFF. In DNA, the CDR3 is TGTGCCAGCAGTGAGACAGTTGAAGCTTTCTTT. The chain carries TRBV2 and TRBJ1-1; maybe TRBD1 (5 bases). The CDR3 loop spans 11 amino acids. V dropped 3 bases and J dropped 7 bases, with 6 bases sitting between them. From germline, CDR1 is SNHLY and CDR2 FYNNEI.

Concerning this clone: Other nucleotide sequences in the sample specify the same CDR3. The chain has TRBV9 and TRBJ2-3; 7 positions agree with TRBD1. V was pared by 3 bases and J by 1 base, with 2 bases of the junction left unmatched. Germline V gene sequence: CDR1 SGDLS, CDR2 YYNGEE. CDR3 length equals 14 residues. The CDR3 reads CASSGDSRTDTQYF. In DNA form, the CDR3 reads TGTGCCAGCAGCGGGGACAGTCGCACAGATACGCAGTATTTT. The full variable domain, rest sourced from reference TRBV9 and TRBJ2-3, is DSGVTQTPKHLITATGQRVTLRCSPRSGDLSVYWYQQSLDQGLQFLIQYYNGEERAKGNILERFSAQQFPDLHSELNLSSLELGDSALYFCASSGDSRTDTQYFGPGTRLTVL.

The chain recombines TRBV6-6 with TRBJ2-1; no firm D call. This CDR3 region has 15 residues. Trimming removed 3 bases at V and 6 bases at J, with 15 bases between. CDR1 is MNHNY and CDR2 is SVGAGI in the germline V gene (reference sequence). The CDR3 DNA reads as TGTGCCAGCAGTTATCCAGGAAAAATTGGCAATGAGCAGTTCTTC. Its translation is CASSYPGKIGNEQFF.

Only one count was recorded for this clone. J is TRBJ2-3 and V is TRBV9; 8 bases align to TRBD1. V shed 3 bases and J 1 base; nucleotides not matched to a gene: 7. The CDR3 extends over 16 amino acids. Germline V CDR1 and CDR2: SGDLS, YYNGEE. CDR3 residues: CASSETGALGTDTQYF. The CDR3 DNA reads TGTGCCAGCAGCGAGACAGGGGCCCTGGGCACAGATACGCAGTATTTT. The full variable domain, its missing parts supplied by reference TRBV9 and TRBJ2-3, is DSGVTQTPKHLITATGQRVTLRCSPRSGDLSVYWYQQSLDQGLQFLIQYYNGEERAKGNILERFSAQQFPDLHSELNLSSLELGDSALYFCASSETGALGTDTQYFGPGTRLTVL.

The chain uses TRBV28 and TRBJ2-7; D perhaps matches TRBD2 (6 bases). Trimming removed 7 bases at V and 7 bases at J, with 11 bases between. The germline V gene has CDR1 MDHEN and CDR2 SYDVKM. This CDR3 is built from 11 residues. The DNA for the CDR3 is TGTGCCAGCAATCGGCTAGCGGAGCAGTACTTC. This encodes CASNRLAEQYF.

The rearrangement joins TRBV6-2 or TRBV6-3 to TRBJ2-3, with TRBD1 identical over 9 bases. Germline CDR1 is MNHEY and CDR2 is SVGEGT. With 5 bases clipped from V and 5 bases from J, the junction kept 8 bases outside the gene matches. CDR3 size: 15 residues. The CDR3 region is CASSTRTGAGDTQYF. CDR3 bases: TGTGCCAGCAGTACCCGGACAGGGGCAGGAGATACGCAGTATTTT.

The chain carries TRBV19 and TRBJ2-7, with a weak D call TRBD2 (6 bases). The CDR3 runs 13 residues. Deletions cut 4 bases from V and 3 bases from J, with 10 bases between. Germline values: CDR1 LNHDA, CDR2 SQIVND (reference sequence). The CDR3 nucleotides read TGTGCCAGTAGTAGGGGGGTGAACTACGAGCAGTACTTC. Translating gives CASSRGVNYEQYF.

A note on this clone: This CDR3 is also generated by other DNA sequences in the sample. The chain uses TRBV6-5 and TRBJ1-1; 10 nucleotides match TRBD1. Per the germline V gene, CDR1 is MNHEY and CDR2 is SVGAGI. This CDR3 contains 14 residues. V was pared by 2 bases and J by 3 bases, with 0 bases of the junction left unmatched. CDR3 sequence reads: CASSYGQGDTEAFF. CDR3 in DNA: TGTGCCAGCAGTTACGGACAGGGGGACACTGAAGCTTTCTTT.

J is TRBJ2-2 and V is TRBV3-1 (or the pseudogene TRBV3-2); 9 bases align to TRBD1. After removal of 0 bases from V and 7 bases from J, the junction contained 12 bases not matched to a gene. CDR3 size: 18 residues. Germline V gene data show CDR1 as LGHDT and CDR2 as YNNKEL (reference sequence). The CDR3 DNA follows: TGTGCCAGCAGCCAAGATTGGGGTTACAGGGGGCCTGGCGGGGAGCTGTTTTTT. This translates into CASSQDWGYRGPGGELFF.

This chain connects TRBV2 to TRBJ2-2, with 8 bases identical to TRBD2. Germline V gene sequence: CDR1 SNHLY, CDR2 FYNNEI. CDR3 length: 12 amino acids. Trimming at V came to 6 bases and at J to 6 bases, leaving 0 bases not matched to a gene. The CDR3 region is CASRGLAGELFF. Written as DNA, the CDR3 is TGTGCCAGCAGGGGACTAGCCGGGGAGCTGTTTTTT. Filled out from reference TRBV2 and TRBJ2-2, the complete variable domain reads EPEVTQTPSHQVTQMGQEVILRCVPISNHLYFYWYRQILGQKVEFLVSFYNNEISEKSEIFDDQFSVERPDGSNFTLKIRSTKLEDSAMYFCASRGLAGELFFGEGSRLTVL.

V gene TRBV28 combines with J gene TRBJ2-1; D may be TRBD2 (6 bases). This CDR3 region has 14 residues. Germline V gene sequence: CDR1 MDHEN, CDR2 SYDVKM. Trimming shortened V by 4 bases and J by 7 bases, and 14 bases separated the two germline ends. In DNA, the CDR3 is TGTGCCAGCAGTTCCCTCGGGAGTACTAATGAGCAGTTCTTC. Translated, it gives CASSSLGSTNEQFF. The full variable domain, completed using reference TRBV28 and TRBJ2-1, is DVKVTQSSRYLVKRTGEKVFLECVQDMDHENMFWYRQDPGLGLRLIYFSYDVKMKEKGDIPEGYSVSREKKERFSLILESASTNQTSMYLCASSSLGSTNEQFFGPGTRLTVL.

This clone was counted only a few times. The CDR3 loop is CASTPTGTAQNEKLFF. DNA of the CDR3: TGTGCCAGTACCCCGACCGGGACAGCACAAAATGAAAAACTGTTTTTT. V gene TRBV19 combines with J gene TRBJ1-4; 7 nucleotides agree with TRBD1. V was clipped by 7 bases and J by 5 bases; unmatched bases: 13. Germline V gene lookup returns CDR1 LNHDA and CDR2 SQIVND (reference sequence). The CDR3 consists of 16 residues. The whole variable domain, remainder taken from reference TRBV19 and TRBJ1-4, is DGGITQSPKYLFRKEGQNVTLSCEQNLNHDAMYWYRQDPGQGLRLIYYSQIVNDFQKGDIAEGYSVSREKKESFPLTVTSAQKNPTAFYLCASTPTGTAQNEKLFFGSGTQLSVL.

The genes are TRBV19 and TRBJ2-3; D uncertain. This CDR3 has 12 residues. Trimming pared 5 bases from V and 5 bases from J, leaving 8 bases between. The germline CDR1 and CDR2 sequences are LNHDA and SQIVND (reference sequence). CDR3 nucleotide sequence: TGTGCCAGTAGTCCTCCCGGAGATACGCAGTATTTT. Protein: CASSPPGDTQYF.

This clone occurred a few times. The chain couples TRBV19 to TRBJ2-7; D is ambiguous. This CDR3 comprises 14 residues. Looked up from germline, CDR1 is LNHDA and CDR2 is SQIVND (reference sequence). Trimming stripped 2 bases from V and 0 bases from J, with 8 bases between. CDR3 residues: CASSIQANSYEQYF. DNA of the CDR3: TGTGCCAGTAGTATACAAGCGAACTCCTACGAGCAGTACTTC.

V usage is TRBV5-1 and J usage is TRBJ1-4, with unresolved D. Germline values: CDR1 SGHRS, CDR2 YFSETQ. Deletions cut 0 bases from V and 3 bases from J, with 6 bases between. The CDR3 is made up of 14 amino acids. The CDR3 coding sequence is TGCGCCAGCAGCTTGGGTTCAGCTAATGAAAAACTGTTTTTT. Protein product: CASSLGSANEKLFF.